The 18 T cell receptor beta chains below come from one sample, sequenced in a study of blood T cell repertoires in COVID-19. Repertoires were generated with immunoSEQ multiplex PCR, while TCRdb's copy carries only in-frame clones and drops some. In the table there are roughly 200,000 clones, about 85% of which are singletons. Sample: peripheral blood. The receptors stem from a human donor in a cohort sampled during active COVID-19.

This clone was detected only a few times. This chain joins TRBV15 and TRBJ2-7; 9 bases match TRBD1. The CDR3 extends over 14 amino acids. J lost 2 bases, V lost 1 base, and 0 bases had no gene match. Germline values: CDR1 LNHNV, CDR2 YYDKDF (reference sequence). CDR3 bases: TGTGCCACCAGCAGAGGGGACAGGGCCTACGAGCAGTACTTC. It specifies CATSRGDRAYEQYF.

This chain connects TRBV6-6 to TRBJ1-3, with D unclear. Between the trimmed V and J ends, which lost 0 bases and 4 bases, there was a span of 13 bases. Germline CDR1 is MNHNY and CDR2 is SVGAGI (reference sequence). CDR3 length equals 16 residues. The CDR3 DNA reads TGTGCCAGCAGTTACTCCCGACCGGGTGAAGGAAACACCATATATTTT. This encodes CASSYSRPGEGNTIYF.

In the case of this clone: Relative to the germline gene, one junction end is altered; a read error may explain this. The rearrangement uses TRBV7-2 and TRBJ1-1; D gene uncertain. The V gene's germline CDR1 is SGHTA and CDR2 FQGNSA. This CDR3 has 13 residues. In DNA, the CDR3 is TGTGCCAGCACCTTATACTTGAACACTGAAGCTTTCTTT. Its protein is CASTLYLNTEAFF. The whole variable domain, filled in from reference TRBV7-2 and TRBJ1-1, reads GAGVSQSPSNKVTEKGKDVELRCDPISGHTALYWYRQSLGQGLEFLIYFQGNSAPDKSGLPSDRFSAERTGGSVSTLTIQRTQQEDSAVYLCASTLYLNTEAFFGQGTRLTVV.

V is TRBV4-1 and J is TRBJ1-2; tentatively, D is TRBD1 (5 bases). V was trimmed by 0 bases and J by 4 bases, leaving 15 bases between them. This CDR3 is built from 16 residues. The germline V gene has CDR1 MGHRA and CDR2 YSYEKL. CDR3 in amino acids: CASSQDTTATVYGYTF. In DNA, the CDR3 is TGCGCCAGCAGCCAAGATACGACTGCGACAGTCTATGGCTACACCTTC.

The rearrangement links TRBV15 to TRBJ1-5, with TRBD1 matching 7 bases. Trimming took 0 bases from V and 3 from J; bases not matched to a gene: 2. The V gene's germline CDR1 is LNHNV and CDR2 YYDKDF (reference sequence). The CDR3 runs 15 residues. CDR3 region: CATSRETGYNQPQHF. In nucleotides, the CDR3 is TGTGCCACCAGCAGAGAGACAGGGTACAATCAGCCCCAGCATTTT.

The chain carries TRBV11-2 and TRBJ2-7; 9 bases line up with TRBD1. Germline assignment: CDR1 SGHAT and CDR2 FQNNGV. Trimming took 2 bases from V and 6 from J; bases not matched to a gene: 8. CDR3 length equals 15 residues. The DNA of the CDR3 is TGTGCCAGCAGCTTACCGGGACAGGGTTTTGCCGAGCAGTACTTC. This codes for CASSLPGQGFAEQYF.

This clone was counted between two and nine times. The chain combines TRBV6-1 with TRBJ1-6; D not resolved. Germline CDR1 MNHNS, CDR2 SASEGT. The CDR3 runs to 15 residues. The V end was cut by 3 bases, the J end by 0 bases, with 6 bases between. CDR3 sequence reads: CASSEPSSYNSPLHF. CDR3 DNA sequence: TGTGCCAGCAGTGAGCCGAGCTCCTATAATTCACCCCTCCACTTT.

The rearrangement links TRBV11-2 to TRBJ1-1, with D maybe TRBD1 (6 bases). The length of the CDR3 is 14 residues. Trimming shortened V by 1 base and J by 1 base, and 7 bases separated the two germline ends. The germline V gene has CDR1 SGHAT and CDR2 FQNNGV. The CDR3 bases are TGTGCCAGCAGCTTAGCAGGGGAGAACACTGAAGCTTTCTTT. Protein: CASSLAGENTEAFF.

The chain carries TRBV7-2 and TRBJ2-7; 7 positions match TRBD1. This CDR3 has 14 amino acids. Looked up from germline, CDR1 is SGHTA and CDR2 is FQGNSA. CDR3 region: CASSPTLDRVDAHV. The CDR3 nucleotides read TGTGCCAGCAGCCCGACCCTTGACAGGGTAGATGCGCACGTC.

This clone was counted a single time. This chain joins TRBV5-1 and TRBJ2-2, with 9 bases fitting TRBD1. Losses at the gene ends were 5 bases for V and 4 bases for J; bases not matched to a gene: 6. Germline V gene sequence: CDR1 SGHRS, CDR2 YFSETQ. This CDR3 spans 15 amino acids. The CDR3 DNA reads as TGCGCCAGCAGGCCCGGGACAGGGCTCACCGGGGAGCTGTTTTTT. This codes for CASRPGTGLTGELFF.

This clone was seen only a few times. This chain uses TRBV2 with TRBJ1-1, with D possibly matching TRBD1 (6 bases). Germline V gene data show CDR1 as SNHLY and CDR2 as FYNNEI. V was trimmed by 7 bases and J by 1 base, leaving 10 bases between them. CDR3 length: 13 amino acids. The CDR3 sequence is CASIRGRNTEAFF. The DNA for the CDR3 is TGTGCCAGCATCAGGGGCCGGAACACTGAAGCTTTCTTT.

This chain uses TRBV28 with TRBJ1-5; no clear D. Trimming left V 2 bases short and J 3 bases short, with 14 bases between. The length of the CDR3 is 16 residues. The germline gives CDR1 MDHEN, CDR2 SYDVKM. The DNA for the CDR3 is TGTGCCAGCAGTTTAATCGGAGCCATGTCCAATCAGCCCCAGCATTTT. This encodes CASSLIGAMSNQPQHF. Complete variable domain (other parts from reference TRBV28 and TRBJ1-5): DVKVTQSSRYLVKRTGEKVFLECVQDMDHENMFWYRQDPGLGLRLIYFSYDVKMKEKGDIPEGYSVSREKKERFSLILESASTNQTSMYLCASSLIGAMSNQPQHFGDGTRLSIL.

The V and J genes are TRBV6-1 and TRBJ1-2, with a weak D call TRBD1 (6 bases). Germline CDR1 reads MNHNS; CDR2 reads SASEGT. V was cut by 4 bases and J by 4 bases, with 19 bases left in between. The CDR3 spans 16 residues. The CDR3 sequence is CASSGPGGGYFYGYTF. CDR3 in DNA: TGTGCCAGCAGTGGACCAGGCGGGGGCTATTTCTATGGCTACACCTTC.

The V and J genes are TRBV14 and TRBJ2-2; D gene unclear. In germline, CDR1 is SGHDN, CDR2 FVKESK. This CDR3 is 13 amino acids long. V was clipped by 4 bases and J by 8 bases, with 11 bases between them. The CDR3 nucleotides read TGTGCCAGCAGCCCCTCAGGTGTAGGGGAGCTGTTTTTT. It is translated as CASSPSGVGELFF.

V gene TRBV7-9 combines with J gene TRBJ1-2; D not resolved. Per germline, CDR1 SEHNR and CDR2 FQNEAQ (reference sequence). The CDR3 sequence is 14 residues long. The ends were cut back, 5 bases at V and 7 bases at J, with 17 bases in the middle. The CDR3 loop is CASSPARREGGYTF. CDR3 DNA: TGTGCCAGCAGCCCCGCAAGGAGGGAGGGTGGCTACACCTTC.

The chain carries TRBV7-6 and TRBJ2-1; 12 bases agree with TRBD2. The CDR3 totals 14 residues. Looked up from germline, CDR1 is SGHVS and CDR2 is FNYEAQ. Trimming at V came to 2 bases and at J to 12 bases, leaving 5 bases not matched to a gene. CDR3 region: CASSLTVLAGGQFF. CDR3 nucleotides: TGTGCCAGCAGCTTAACCGTACTAGCGGGAGGGCAGTTCTTC.

The rearrangement joins TRBV19 to TRBJ2-3; D uncertain. V lost 5 bases to trimming and J lost 3 bases, with 6 bases between them. CDR3 length equals 12 residues. Germline CDR1 LNHDA, CDR2 SQIVND (reference sequence). The DNA for the CDR3 is TGTGCCAGTAGTGCGAGGACAGATACGCAGTATTTT. Its translation is CASSARTDTQYF.

The chain uses TRBV6-6 and TRBJ2-5, with 7 nucleotides matching TRBD1. This CDR3 is 15 amino acids long. V was pared by 2 bases and J by 1 base, with 4 bases of the junction left unmatched. Germline assignment: CDR1 MNHNY and CDR2 SVGAGI (reference sequence). CDR3 sequence reads: CASSYPGQPQETQYF. The CDR3 DNA reads TGTGCCAGCAGTTACCCGGGACAGCCCCAAGAGACCCAGTACTTC.